Listed below are T cell receptor beta chains from one sample, sequenced in a study of identical twins. TCRdb called the 5' RACE reads again in MiXCR, with one record for every CDR3 protein. Of 1.5 million to 2 million distinct CDR3 sequences in the sample, 32% were seen once. What was sequenced was cord blood. These receptors all stem from a newborn girl in good health. Each CDR3 is given with its conserved first and last residue. D genes are given only for firm matches. Clone size, where shown, is once, few, many, or a class for clones that have expanded.

d_call: TRBD2; clone_size: .; j_call: TRBJ2-1; v_call: TRBV12-3/TRBV12-4; cdr3_aa: CASTLTSGGAVYNEQFF; cdr3_nt: TGTGCCAGCACCCTGACTAGCGGGGGGGCCGTCTACAATGAGCAGTTCTTC
d_call: .; clone_size: .; j_call: TRBJ2-2; v_call: TRBV20-1; cdr3_aa: CSARESGVSTGELFF; cdr3_nt: TGCAGTGCTAGAGAAAGCGGAGTTAGCACCGGGGAGCTGTTTTTT
d_call: .; clone_size: .; j_call: TRBJ2-7; v_call: TRBV2; cdr3_aa: CASSVQGPRYEQYF; cdr3_nt: TGTGCCAGCAGTGTCCAAGGGCCGAGGTACGAGCAGTACTTC
d_call: TRBD2; clone_size: .; j_call: TRBJ2-7; v_call: TRBV5-5; cdr3_aa: CASSFGGTGSGGPYNEQYF; cdr3_nt: TGTGCCAGCAGCTTCGGGGGGACTGGTAGCGGGGGCCCTTACAATGAGCAGTACTTC
d_call: .; clone_size: .; j_call: TRBJ1-5; v_call: TRBV20-1; cdr3_aa: CSARAPGPIRDNQPQHF; cdr3_nt: TGCAGTGCTAGAGCTCCGGGCCCTATAAGGGACAATCAGCCCCAGCATTTT
d_call: .; clone_size: few; j_call: TRBJ1-6; v_call: TRBV7-2; cdr3_aa: CASSLVQVGNSPPHF; cdr3_nt: TGTGCCAGCAGCTTAGTTCAGGTCGGGAATTCACCCCCCCACTTT
d_call: TRBD2; clone_size: .; j_call: TRBJ2-4; v_call: TRBV4-2; cdr3_aa: CASSQDGTRGARNIQYF; cdr3_nt: TGTGCCAGCAGCCAAGACGGAACGCGGGGGGCCCGAAACATTCAGTACTTC
d_call: TRBD2; clone_size: few; j_call: TRBJ2-1; v_call: TRBV7-2; cdr3_aa: CASSVSGTSYNEQFF; cdr3_nt: TGTGCCAGCAGCGTTAGCGGGACATCCTACAATGAGCAGTTCTTC
d_call: TRBD2; clone_size: .; j_call: TRBJ2-2; v_call: TRBV20-1; cdr3_aa: CSARGTSGSNTGELFF; cdr3_nt: TGCAGTGCTAGAGGGACTAGCGGGTCGAACACCGGGGAGCTGTTTTTT
d_call: .; clone_size: few; j_call: TRBJ2-3; v_call: TRBV3-1; cdr3_aa: CASSHFVASYTQYF; cdr3_nt: TGTGCCAGCAGCCATTTCGTCGCTTCGTATACGCAGTATTTT
d_call: TRBD2; clone_size: .; j_call: TRBJ2-5; v_call: TRBV6-1; cdr3_aa: CASSDTGSGGVRNEQYF; cdr3_nt: TGTGCCAGCAGTGACACGGGGAGCGGGGGGGTAAGGAATGAGCAGTACTTC
d_call: TRBD2; clone_size: .; j_call: TRBJ2-3; v_call: TRBV12-3/TRBV12-4; cdr3_aa: CASQRKYGRSTDTQYF; cdr3_nt: TGTGCCAGCCAGAGGAAGTACGGGAGGTCCACAGATACGCAGTATTTT
d_call: .; clone_size: .; j_call: TRBJ1-2; v_call: TRBV4-1; cdr3_aa: CASSQGAGRSRAYGYTF; cdr3_nt: TGCGCCAGCAGCCAAGGGGCCGGACGATCCAGGGCCTATGGCTACACCTTC
d_call: TRBD2; clone_size: .; j_call: TRBJ2-3; v_call: TRBV20-1; cdr3_aa: CSASETSGGAGTDTQYF; cdr3_nt: TGCAGTGCTAGTGAAACTAGCGGGGGGGCTGGCACGGATACGCAGTATTTT
d_call: .; clone_size: many; j_call: TRBJ2-1; v_call: TRBV11-2; cdr3_aa: CASSPEGGIYNEQFF; cdr3_nt: TGTGCCAGCAGCCCGGAGGGCGGGATTTACAATGAGCAGTTCTTC
d_call: TRBD1; clone_size: few; j_call: TRBJ2-5; v_call: TRBV6-5; cdr3_aa: CASSRQGPYQETQYF; cdr3_nt: TGTGCCAGCAGTCGACAGGGCCCGTACCAAGAGACCCAGTACTTC
d_call: .; clone_size: many; j_call: TRBJ2-7; v_call: TRBV10-3; cdr3_aa: CAIGAGSYEQYF; cdr3_nt: TGTGCCATCGGGGCAGGGTCCTACGAGCAGTACTTC
d_call: .; clone_size: few; j_call: TRBJ2-3; v_call: TRBV9; cdr3_aa: CASSDNTGRTDTQYF; cdr3_nt: TGTGCCAGCAGCGACAACACAGGGCGGACAGATACGCAGTATTTT
d_call: TRBD2; clone_size: many; j_call: TRBJ2-7; v_call: TRBV5-1; cdr3_aa: CASSLAGYYEQYF; cdr3_nt: TGTGCCAGCAGCTTAGCGGGGTACTACGAGCAGTACTTC
d_call: .; clone_size: .; j_call: TRBJ2-7; v_call: TRBV4-2; cdr3_aa: CASSQVGSSYERYF; cdr3_nt: TGTGCCAGCAGCCAGGTAGGAAGCTCCTACGAGCGGTACTTC
d_call: TRBD1; clone_size: few; j_call: TRBJ2-4; v_call: TRBV27; cdr3_aa: CASRAGTGQNIQYF; cdr3_nt: TGTGCCAGCAGGGCCGGGACAGGGCAAAACATTCAGTACTTC
d_call: TRBD2; clone_size: .; j_call: TRBJ2-2; v_call: TRBV5-1; cdr3_aa: CASSLRPGLADTGELFF; cdr3_nt: TGCGCCAGCAGCCTAAGGCCGGGACTAGCGGACACCGGGGAGCTGTTTTTT
d_call: TRBD1; clone_size: few; j_call: TRBJ2-7; v_call: TRBV12-3/TRBV12-4; cdr3_aa: CASSLSRGPPPYEQYF; cdr3_nt: TGTGCCAGCAGTTTATCAAGGGGGCCTCCTCCCTACGAGCAGTACTTC
d_call: TRBD1; clone_size: .; j_call: TRBJ2-2; v_call: TRBV20-1; cdr3_aa: CSASPEDRGPNTGELFF; cdr3_nt: TGCAGTGCTAGCCCCGAAGACAGGGGACCGAACACCGGGGAGCTGTTTTTT
d_call: TRBD2; clone_size: .; j_call: TRBJ2-3; v_call: TRBV20-1; cdr3_aa: CSASSGGGDTQYF; cdr3_nt: TGCAGTGCTAGTAGCGGGGGTGGGGATACGCAGTATTTT
d_call: TRBD2; clone_size: few; j_call: TRBJ2-1; v_call: TRBV6-1; cdr3_aa: CASSEYPITSGRANEQFF; cdr3_nt: TGTGCCAGCAGTGAGTACCCTATTACTAGCGGGAGGGCCAATGAGCAGTTCTTC
d_call: .; clone_size: .; j_call: TRBJ2-3; v_call: TRBV30; cdr3_aa: CAGIGTDTQYF; cdr3_nt: TGTGCCGGGATCGGAACAGATACGCAGTATTTT
d_call: TRBD2; clone_size: .; j_call: TRBJ2-1; v_call: TRBV2; cdr3_aa: CASTGTSGANAYNEQFF; cdr3_nt: TGTGCCAGCACAGGGACTAGCGGGGCGAACGCCTACAATGAGCAGTTCTTC
d_call: .; clone_size: once; j_call: TRBJ2-5; v_call: TRBV27; cdr3_aa: CASSFRARDGETQYF; cdr3_nt: .
d_call: TRBD2; clone_size: .; j_call: TRBJ2-3; v_call: TRBV6-2/TRBV6-3; cdr3_aa: CASSSGLSGPLYF; cdr3_nt: TGTGCCAGCAGTTCGGGACTATCTGGACCTTTGTATTTT
d_call: TRBD1; clone_size: .; j_call: TRBJ2-2; v_call: TRBV4-2; cdr3_aa: CAGSQTGAGELFF; cdr3_nt: TGTGCCGGCAGCCAAACAGGGGCCGGGGAGCTGTTTTTT
d_call: .; clone_size: few; j_call: TRBJ1-2; v_call: TRBV20-1; cdr3_aa: CSARAPSGSYNYGYTF; cdr3_nt: TGCAGTGCTAGAGCACCCTCCGGGAGCTATAACTATGGCTACACCTTC
d_call: .; clone_size: .; j_call: TRBJ1-6; v_call: TRBV7-9; cdr3_aa: CASRASSVKSSYNSPLHF; cdr3_nt: TGTGCCAGCAGAGCGAGTAGCGTTAAGAGCTCCTATAATTCACCCCTCCACTTT
d_call: .; clone_size: .; j_call: TRBJ2-1; v_call: TRBV5-1; cdr3_aa: CAGSSPETALNEQFF; cdr3_nt: TGCGCCGGCAGCTCCCCGGAAACCGCCCTGAATGAGCAGTTCTTC
d_call: TRBD1; clone_size: few; j_call: TRBJ1-2; v_call: TRBV24-1; cdr3_aa: CATSDMTGRNGYTF; cdr3_nt: TGTGCCACCAGTGACATGACAGGGCGGAATGGCTACACCTTC
d_call: TRBD1; clone_size: .; j_call: TRBJ2-1; v_call: TRBV5-4; cdr3_aa: CASSQGQSLGNEQFF; cdr3_nt: TGTGCCAGCAGCCAGGGACAGTCTCTCGGTAATGAGCAGTTCTTC
d_call: .; clone_size: .; j_call: TRBJ1-2; v_call: TRBV4-1; cdr3_aa: CASSQGEVAGEGYTF; cdr3_nt: TGCGCCAGCAGCCAAGGAGAAGTCGCAGGGGAGGGCTACACCTTC
d_call: .; clone_size: .; j_call: TRBJ2-1; v_call: TRBV9; cdr3_aa: CACSVALKNNEQFF; cdr3_nt: TGTGCCTGCAGCGTAGCCCTGAAAAACAATGAGCAGTTCTTC
d_call: TRBD1; clone_size: .; j_call: TRBJ2-2; v_call: TRBV4-2; cdr3_aa: CASNQRGQGNTGELFF; cdr3_nt: TGTGCCAGCAACCAGAGGGGACAGGGGAACACCGGGGAGCTGTTTTTT
d_call: TRBD2; clone_size: once; j_call: TRBJ2-7; v_call: TRBV6-6; cdr3_aa: CASSYEETSGIKYEQYF; cdr3_nt: TGTGCCAGCAGTTACGAGGAGACTAGCGGGATTAAATACGAGCAGTACTTC
d_call: .; clone_size: few; j_call: TRBJ2-7; v_call: TRBV12-3/TRBV12-4; cdr3_aa: CASSLWDNEQYF; cdr3_nt: TGTGCCAGCAGTTTATGGGACAATGAGCAGTACTTC
d_call: TRBD2; clone_size: .; j_call: TRBJ2-5; v_call: TRBV20-1; cdr3_aa: CSARAGGPFETQYF; cdr3_nt: TGCAGTGCTAGAGCGGGGGGGCCTTTTGAGACCCAGTACTTC
d_call: TRBD2; clone_size: few; j_call: TRBJ2-1; v_call: TRBV20-1; cdr3_aa: CSASRIAGGHNEQFF; cdr3_nt: TGCAGTGCTAGCAGGATAGCGGGGGGGCACAATGAGCAGTTCTTC
d_call: .; clone_size: .; j_call: TRBJ1-4; v_call: TRBV30; cdr3_aa: CAWSGSRGGNEKLFF; cdr3_nt: TGTGCCTGGAGTGGGTCCAGGGGAGGGAATGAAAAACTGTTTTTT
d_call: TRBD2; clone_size: .; j_call: TRBJ2-7; v_call: TRBV20-1; cdr3_aa: CSARDRTSAYEQYF; cdr3_nt: TGCAGTGCTAGGGACAGGACTAGCGCCTACGAGCAGTACTTC
d_call: .; clone_size: many; j_call: TRBJ2-1; v_call: TRBV7-9; cdr3_aa: CASSLRGYEQFF; cdr3_nt: TGTGCCAGCAGCTTACGCGGTTATGAGCAGTTCTTC
d_call: .; clone_size: few; j_call: TRBJ2-7; v_call: TRBV3-1; cdr3_aa: CASRPRGLSSYEQYF; cdr3_nt: TGTGCCAGCAGACCAAGGGGACTCTCTTCCTACGAGCAGTACTTC
d_call: .; clone_size: few; j_call: TRBJ2-7; v_call: TRBV12-3/TRBV12-4; cdr3_aa: CASSPPGYYSYEQYF; cdr3_nt: TGTGCCAGCAGCCCCCCGGGTTACTACTCCTACGAGCAGTACTTC
d_call: TRBD2; clone_size: .; j_call: TRBJ2-2; v_call: TRBV20-1; cdr3_aa: CSAKNGRANTGELFF; cdr3_nt: TGCAGTGCTAAGAACGGGAGGGCCAACACCGGGGAGCTGTTTTTT
d_call: .; clone_size: few; j_call: TRBJ1-2; v_call: TRBV20-1; cdr3_aa: CSARVIQFPANYGYTF; cdr3_nt: TGCAGTGCTAGAGTTATACAGTTCCCAGCTAACTATGGCTACACCTTC